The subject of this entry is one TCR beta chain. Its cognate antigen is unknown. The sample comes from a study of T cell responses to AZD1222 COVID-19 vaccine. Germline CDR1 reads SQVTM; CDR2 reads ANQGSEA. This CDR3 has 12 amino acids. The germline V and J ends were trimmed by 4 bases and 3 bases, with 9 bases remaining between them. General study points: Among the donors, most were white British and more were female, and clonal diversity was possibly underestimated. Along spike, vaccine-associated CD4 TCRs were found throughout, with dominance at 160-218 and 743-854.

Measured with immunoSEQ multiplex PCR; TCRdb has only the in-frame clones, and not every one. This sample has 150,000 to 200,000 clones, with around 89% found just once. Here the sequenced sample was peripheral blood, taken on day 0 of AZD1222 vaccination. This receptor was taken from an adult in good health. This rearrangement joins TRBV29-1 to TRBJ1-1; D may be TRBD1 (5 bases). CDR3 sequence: CSVATVDTEAFF. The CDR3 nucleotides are TGCAGCGTTGCGACAGTGGACACTGAAGCTTTCTTT.